The clone carrying this T cell receptor beta chain was counted once. The trim removed 0 bases at V and 3 bases at J, leaving 2 bases unmatched. The CDR3 spans 16 residues. Germline V gene data show CDR1 as SGHNT and CDR2 as YYREEE (reference sequence). The data originate from a study of blood T cell repertoires in COVID-19. The overall study: COVID-19 samples collected from the United States, Italy and Spain covered acute and convalescent phases.

Measured with immunoSEQ multiplex PCR; TCRdb has only the in-frame clones, and not every one. The repertoire holds around 200,000 clones, with 70% to 85% as singletons. The age range of participants was 18 to 89 years, with residence in about two dozen US areas. Participants' own reports of clinical history determined their cohort assignment. Symptom resolution, clearance, or two negative PCRs marked donors in Cohort 3 as recovered. The TCR sequence derives from a woman in her twenties or thirties who had recovered from COVID-19. The chain recombines TRBV5-4 with TRBJ1-5; 11 positions agree with TRBD1. Sample: PBMCs or T cells enriched from blood (not recorded which). The CDR3 reads CASSLGTGGPNQPQHF. DNA of the CDR3: TGTGCCAGCAGCTTGGGGACAGGGGGCCCCAATCAGCCCCAGCATTTT.